The rows below give T cell receptor beta chains drawn from one sample of a study of cytomegalovirus exposure and HLA in healthy donors. Sequencing was performed with immunoSEQ multiplex PCR; in TCRdb, only in-frame clones are kept and a portion is missing. The sample gives under 150,000 clones, around 77% of which show up once; about 6.9% is in the top ten. The source material was PBMCs. Receptors were obtained from a woman aged 40 to 49 in good health and CMV-seropositive. Both conserved end residues are part of each CDR3. A D gene is named only where the DNA matches it firmly. The size field is filled for only some rows; it gives once, few, many or a size class.

DNA,CDR3,V,length,D,size,J
TGTGCCAGTAGCCCGACGGACAGGAACACTGAAGCTTTCTTT,CASSPTDRNTEAFF,TRBV19,14,-,-,TRBJ1-1
TGTGCCAGCTCACCACGGGGGAGGACCGGGGAGCTGTTTTTT,CASSPRGRTGELFF,TRBV18,14,-,few,TRBJ2-2
TGCAGCGCCACACCGACTAGCGGGGGGGCCGGGCAGTTCTTC,CSATPTSGGAGQFF,TRBV29-1,14,TRBD2,-,TRBJ2-1
TGTGCCAGCAGCTCCTCAGGGGTACGAGAGACCCAGTACTTC,CASSSSGVRETQYF,TRBV7-9,14,-,-,TRBJ2-5
TGTTCCAGCAGCCCGAGAGCCGCAGAAACTAAAAACGGCTACACCTTC,CSSSPRAAETKNGYTF,TRBV7-9,16,-,-,TRBJ1-2
TGTGCCTGGAGTGTAGTAGCAGGGAAAGCGAACACTGAAGCTTTCTTT,CAWSVVAGKANTEAFF,TRBV30,16,-,-,TRBJ1-1
TGCGCCAGCAGCCTCTTTAGCGGGGGCACAGATACGCAGTATTTT,CASSLFSGGTDTQYF,TRBV5-1,15,TRBD2,-,TRBJ2-3
TGTGCCAGCAGCTCAACAGGATTTCAGGCAGATACGCAGTATTTT,CASSSTGFQADTQYF,TRBV7-3,15,-,-,TRBJ2-3
TGCGCCAGCAGTGAGGGAGCGGCGGAGACCCAGTACTTC,CASSEGAAETQYF,TRBV10-1,13,-,-,TRBJ2-5
TGTGCCAGCAGCATAGCGGGGGGGCAAGAGACCCAGTACTTC,CASSIAGGQETQYF,TRBV7-9,14,TRBD2,-,TRBJ2-5
TGTGCCAGCAGCTTAGGACTAGACCCTAGCACAGATACGCAGTATTTT,CASSLGLDPSTDTQYF,TRBV7-9,16,-,-,TRBJ2-3
TGTGCCAGTAGTTTGGACAGGGTCGGAGAAAAACTGTTTTTT,CASSLDRVGEKLFF,TRBV19,14,TRBD1,-,TRBJ1-4
TGTGCCAGCAGCGCGGCGGAGGGGGCGGGTGAAAAACTGTTTTTT,CASSAAEGAGEKLFF,TRBV9,15,TRBD1,once,TRBJ1-4
TGCGCCAGCAGCCAAGGTCAAGGGGGTTCAGGAAACACCATATATTTT,CASSQGQGGSGNTIYF,TRBV4-1,16,-,few,TRBJ1-3
TGTGCCAGCAGTGGGGGGACAGGGGGCCTGAACACTGAAGCTTTCTTT,CASSGGTGGLNTEAFF,TRBV2,16,TRBD1,few,TRBJ1-1
TGTGCCACCAGCCCCGGCGGAGAGCGGGACAATGAGCAGTTCTTC,CATSPGGERDNEQFF,TRBV15,15,-,-,TRBJ2-1
TGTGCCAGCAGGACCCTGTGGGCGGGGCCTACCTACAATGAGCAGTTCTTC,CASRTLWAGPTYNEQFF,TRBV21-1,17,-,-,TRBJ2-1
TGTGCCAGCAGCAGCCCACAGGGGGCCGATACCTACTACGAGCAGTACTTC,CASSSPQGADTYYEQYF,TRBV28,17,TRBD1,once,TRBJ2-7
TGTGCCAGCAGCTTACAGCGGGGTGCGGCTCACAATGAGCAGTTCTTC,CASSLQRGAAHNEQFF,TRBV7-2,16,TRBD2,-,TRBJ2-1
TGTGCCAGCAGCTCAGGGTCCCGCTCCTACAATGAGCAGTTCTTC,CASSSGSRSYNEQFF,TRBV6-1,15,-,-,TRBJ2-1
TGTGCCTGGAGTTTGGACAAAGCGGGAACAGGGTTGGCGGGAAGGTTCTTC,CAWSLDKAGTGLAGRFF,TRBV30,17,-,-,TRBJ2-1
TGTGCCAGCAGCTTGGAGGGGCTTCCCGGCACGGCCGGGAGTTTT,CASSLEGLPGTAGSF,TRBV5-4,15,-,-,TRBJ2-3
TGTGCCACCAGCAGATCCCGGGACAGGGCTTACGAGCAGTACTTC,CATSRSRDRAYEQYF,TRBV15,15,TRBD1,-,TRBJ2-7
TGTGCCAGCAGTGACTCCACCCAAGTGAGGTTCTTC,CASSDSTQVRFF,TRBV25-1,12,-,-,TRBJ2-1
TGTGCCAGCAGTGGCGGAGGCCCCTCATACGAGCAGTACTTC,CASSGGGPSYEQYF,TRBV5-6,14,-,-,TRBJ2-7
TGTGCCAGCAGCTTATCTGGTCAGGGGGGTGGAGAGACCCAGTACTTC,CASSLSGQGGGETQYF,TRBV7-7,16,-,-,TRBJ2-5
TGTGCCAGCAGTGAACTGGCGGGGGGGCCAGGGGCCAACGTCCTGACTTTC,CASSELAGGPGANVLTF,TRBV2,17,TRBD2,-,TRBJ2-6
TGTGCCAGCAGTTTCCCCGGGACACGCACTGAAGCTTTCTTT,CASSFPGTRTEAFF,TRBV28,14,-,-,TRBJ1-1